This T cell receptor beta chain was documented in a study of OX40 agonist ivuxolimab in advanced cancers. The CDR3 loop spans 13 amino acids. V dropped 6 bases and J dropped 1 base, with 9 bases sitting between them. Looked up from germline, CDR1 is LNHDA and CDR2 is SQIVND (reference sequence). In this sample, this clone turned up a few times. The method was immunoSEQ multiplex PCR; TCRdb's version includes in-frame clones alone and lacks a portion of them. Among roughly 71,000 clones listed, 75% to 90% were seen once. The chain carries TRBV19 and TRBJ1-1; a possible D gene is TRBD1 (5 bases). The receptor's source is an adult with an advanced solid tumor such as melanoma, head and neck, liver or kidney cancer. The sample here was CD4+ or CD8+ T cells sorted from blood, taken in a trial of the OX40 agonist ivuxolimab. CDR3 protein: CASSRRGNTEAFF. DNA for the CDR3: TGTGCCAGTAGCAGGAGGGGGAACACTGAAGCTTTCTTT.